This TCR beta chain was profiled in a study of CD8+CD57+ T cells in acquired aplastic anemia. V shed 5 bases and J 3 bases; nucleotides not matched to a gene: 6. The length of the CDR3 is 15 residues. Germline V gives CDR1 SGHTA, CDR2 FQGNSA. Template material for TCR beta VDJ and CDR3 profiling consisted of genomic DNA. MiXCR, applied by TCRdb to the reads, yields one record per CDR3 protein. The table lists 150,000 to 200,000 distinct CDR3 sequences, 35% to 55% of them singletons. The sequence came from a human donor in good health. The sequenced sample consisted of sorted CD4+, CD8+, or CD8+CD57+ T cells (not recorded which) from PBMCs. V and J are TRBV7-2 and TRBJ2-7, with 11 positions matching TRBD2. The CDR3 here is CASSRTSGGNYEQYF. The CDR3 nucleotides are TGTGCCAGCAGCCGAACTAGCGGGGGAAACTACGAGCAGTACTTC.